This T cell receptor (beta chain) was identified during a study of identifying expanded T cells in peripheral blood (dated by TCRdb to about 2019). Background for the entire study: Separate aliquots of the same genomic DNA pool were sequenced to produce technical replicates, and four replicates were compared in pairs.

During the collection period, no infections or other immune events were recorded for the healthy donors. To calibrate time-dependent variance in a beta-binomial model of T-cell clone differential abundance, blood repertoires from healthy donors were used as a training cohort. The training cohort included 10 healthy donors, of whom 3 were female and 7 were male. The donors were between roughly 25 and 65 years old, with an average age of 43 years. Obtained from a commercial supplier, whole blood was collected from each healthy donor at three time points set about two weeks apart. For immunosequencing, genomic DNA was extracted from whole blood that had not been sorted. CDR1 and CDR2 are read off the germline V gene as SGHTA and FQGTGA. The CDR3 contains 13 residues, cysteine and phenylalanine counted. Only CDR3 DNA remains: 39 bases, in frame from the first base. V and J lose 6 bases and 8 bases, and a span of 16 bases separates them.

Concerning this clone itself: No cognate antigen has been identified for it. The input lacks base qualities; no much larger clone sits a single base away.

Here is what the overall study found, with its caveats: It was expected by the authors that biological variance in healthy repertoires might increase further over much longer intervals, such as months to years. About 1.2 differentially abundant clones were flagged by the binomial model between technical replicates, whereas about 15 and 18 were flagged over approximately two weeks and four weeks, respectively. Across all healthy-donor time intervals, the beta-binomial model significantly cut both the number of clones called differentially abundant and the false-positive rate. In all healthy donors, the variance in clone template counts between samples taken two weeks apart rose significantly as total template count increased.

TCRbeta CDR3 regions were profiled by bias-controlled multiplex PCR amplification of genomic DNA with the immunoSEQ Assay. The study's processing was this. To quantify the absolute abundance of each unique TCRbeta CDR3 region, the sequences were collapsed and filtered. Differential abundance was assessed using a binomial (Fisher-equivalent) model and a beta-binomial model in which time-dependent variance fitted from healthy donors was added. Clones with fewer than 5 combined templates were removed, and differential abundance was called for clones with a Benjamini-Hochberg FDR below 0.01. Beta-binomial variance was modeled as a function of total template count across the two samples using the form v = (b*log(k)+a)^2. The immuneACCESS repertoire file appears here via TCRdb, limited to in-frame rearrangements. These files lack a portion of the clones; in checked studies, under half of the deficit traces to unresolved V genes, and the cause of the others is not known. Clonal size and the V and J genes are those of that table, whereas D and trimming came from the DNA. Recorded for this sample are 70,000 to 100,000 clones; approximately 91% of them occurred a single time. 3% to 5% of the sample is held by the ten biggest clonotypes.

The receptor chain draws on TRBV7-3 and TRBJ1-1; possibly the D gene is TRBD1, per 5 matching bases. Sequencing input: blood. The clonotype was recovered from a person between 18 and 69 years old in good health. The DNA reads as follows: TGTGCCAGCAGTGGACGGGTAGGGGAAGAAGCTTTCTTT. This yields the protein CASSGRVGEEAFF.